The 10 T cell receptor beta chains below come from one sample, sequenced in a study of cytotoxic CD8 clonotypes in ibrutinib-treated CLL. TCRdb's copy holds only in-frame clones and misses some; the assay was immunoSEQ multiplex PCR. The table has more than 55,000 clones, less than 75% seen once; the top ten hold roughly 45%. The sequences come from PBMCs, collected after 12 months of ibrutinib treatment. The receptor set was obtained from a human donor with chronic lymphocytic leukemia.

The chain recombines TRBV11-2 with TRBJ2-7; 12 bases agree with TRBD2. This CDR3 has 15 amino acids. V shed 4 bases, J shed 7 bases, and the junction held 8 bases outside the gene matches. Germline CDR1 reads SGHAT; CDR2 reads FQNNGV. The CDR3 region is CASSSLAGGPGEQYF. The CDR3 DNA sequence: TGTGCCAGCAGCTCCCTAGCGGGAGGGCCGGGAGAGCAGTACTTC.

V and J are TRBV4-1 and TRBJ2-7, with 10 bases identical to TRBD2. Germline CDR1 is MGHRA and CDR2 is YSYEKL. This CDR3 is 16 amino acids long. Germline trimming cut 2 bases from V and 1 base from J; bases unmatched to any gene: 5. In DNA form, the CDR3 reads TGCGCCAGCAGCCAACTACTAGCGGGATTATCCTACGAGCAGTACTTC. Its protein product is CASSQLLAGLSYEQYF.

The chain employs TRBV15 and TRBJ2-6; 7 nucleotides line up with TRBD1. Germline loops: CDR1 LNHNV, CDR2 YYDKDF (reference sequence). J lost 4 bases, V lost 1 base, and 7 bases had no gene match. CDR3 length equals 17 residues. CDR3 nucleotides: TGTGCCACCAGCAGAGTTTTAGGGACAGCGGGGGCCAACGTCCTGACTTTC. The encoded protein is CATSRVLGTAGANVLTF.

The V call is TRBV6-5, the J call TRBJ1-2; TRBD1 aligns across 10 bases. This CDR3 spans 13 amino acids. Germline assignment: CDR1 MNHEY and CDR2 SVGAGI. The V segment lost 6 bases and the J segment 8 bases; nucleotides outside the gene matches: 6. The CDR3 region is CASRTTGGLGYTF. DNA of the CDR3: TGTGCCAGCAGGACGACAGGGGGCCTCGGCTACACCTTC.

V and J are TRBV6-6 and TRBJ1-4, with D possibly matching TRBD1 (6 bases). Trimming cost V 8 bases and J 8 bases, with 15 bases left between them. The CDR3 loop spans 13 amino acids. The V gene's germline CDR1 is MNHNY and CDR2 SVGAGI (reference sequence). The CDR3 reads CASARGAREKLFF. In DNA, the CDR3 is TGTGCCAGCGCCCGGGGGGCTAGAGAAAAACTGTTTTTT.

This chain connects TRBV30 to TRBJ2-2; the D is unclear. This CDR3 is 15 amino acids long. V dropped 3 bases and J dropped 6 bases, with 17 bases sitting between them. CDR1 and CDR2 from the germline V gene are GTSNPN and SVGIG (reference sequence). CDR3 DNA: TGTGCCTGGAGCCAGGACGCAACGGGTTCCGGGGAGCTGTTTTTT. This sequence encodes CAWSQDATGSGELFF. The variable domain in full, with the rest retrieved from reference TRBV30 and TRBJ2-2, is SQTIHQWPATLVQPVGSPLSLECTVEGTSNPNLYWYRQAAGRGLQLLFYSVGIGQISSEVPQNLSASRPQDRQFILSSKKLLLSDSGFYLCAWSQDATGSGELFFGEGSRLTVL.

V and J are TRBV7-3 and TRBJ2-7; the D gene is possibly TRBD1 (5 bases). The V gene lost 5 bases and the J gene lost 1 base, with 9 bases spanning the gap. CDR3 length: 13 amino acids. Germline V gives CDR1 SGHTA, CDR2 FQGTGA. CDR3 sequence (DNA): TGTGCCAGCAGCCCCGACAGTTCCTACGAGCAGTACTTC. It encodes CASSPDSSYEQYF. Filled out from reference TRBV7-3 and TRBJ2-7, the complete variable domain reads GAGVSQTPSNKVTEKGKYVELRCDPISGHTALYWYRQSLGQGPEFLIYFQGTGAADDSGLPNDRFFAVRPEGSVSTLKIQRTERGDSAVYLCASSPDSSYEQYFGPGTRLTVT.

The V and J genes are TRBV7-8 and TRBJ2-1, with D possibly matching TRBD2 (5 bases). The CDR3 consists of 12 residues. Germline lookup yields CDR1 SGHVS and CDR2 FQNEAQ. Trimming cost V 5 bases and J 10 bases, with 12 bases left between them. Written as DNA, the CDR3 is TGTGCCAGCAGCCCCGGGGTAGCGGAGCAGTTCTTC. Its translation is CASSPGVAEQFF.

This clone counts as large. This chain connects TRBV30 to TRBJ1-2; unclear D gene. Trimming pared 2 bases from V and 6 bases from J, leaving 16 bases between. The CDR3 is 14 amino acids. CDR1 and CDR2 (germline): GTSNPN, SVGIG (reference sequence). The CDR3 nucleotides are TGTGCCTGGAGTCCCTTATCTGGGGATCATGGCTACACCTTC. Its translation: CAWSPLSGDHGYTF.

The gene calls are TRBV6-5 and TRBJ2-5; TRBD1 might be the D (6 bases). Germline V gene lookup returns CDR1 MNHEY and CDR2 SVGAGI. The CDR3 has 15 amino acids. V lost 4 bases, J lost 7 bases, and 19 bases lay in between. DNA for the CDR3: TGTGCCAGCAGTTTTAAGACAGGTTTTGATGCGACCCAGTACTTC. This gives the protein CASSFKTGFDATQYF.